This T cell receptor (beta chain) was identified in a study of blood T cell repertoires in COVID-19. The length of the CDR3 is 15 residues. V was clipped by 0 bases and J by 4 bases, with 13 bases between them. Looked up from germline, CDR1 is SGDLS and CDR2 is YYNGEE. Some clones are missing from TCRdb's copy, which holds only in-frame ones; the method was immunoSEQ multiplex PCR. The sample carries around 140,000 clones, approximately 84% recorded once. There are a few counts of this clone. The chain recombines TRBV9 with TRBJ2-5; tentative D call: TRBD1 (5 bases). The origin of this receptor is a woman between 50 and 59 years old with acute COVID-19. Sequencing input: PBMCs or T cells enriched from blood (not recorded which). The CDR3 is CASSVGEGARETQYF. The CDR3 nucleotides read TGTGCCAGCAGCGTAGGGGAAGGGGCGCGAGAGACCCAGTACTTC.